The clone carrying this T cell receptor beta chain has only a few counts. Its antigen is unidentified. The source of the sample is a study of cytomegalovirus exposure and HLA in healthy donors. Study outcomes and limitations: Among the sequence variants, a highly shared cluster was likely an artifact of sequencing. A few V segments could not be told apart, such as TRBV6-2 and TRBV6-3, and were left out. Associated with cytomegalovirus, according to the listing, were 150 to 200 TCR beta chains. Analysis performed later found 16,951 TCR beta sequences associated with HLA alleles at 0.05 false discovery rate.

Both 60 Vbeta primers and 13 Jbeta primers went into the PCR. Assay used: immunoSEQ multiplex PCR; TCRdb lists only in-frame clones, some missing. The sample lists 140,000 to 150,000 clones, roughly 9.7% occurring once. CDR1 SGHTA and CDR2 FQGTGA come from the germline V gene. The CDR3 length is 16 residues. V was shortened by 0 bases and J by 7 bases, with 15 bases between the two germline ends. This receptor was obtained from a man aged 45-60 years in good health and CMV-seronegative. Specimen: PBMCs. J is TRBJ2-2 and V is TRBV7-3, with a tentative D call TRBD2 (5 bases). Here the CDR3 reads CASSLTDGSRGGELFF. CDR3 nucleotides: TGTGCCAGCAGCTTAACGGATGGGTCACGGGGCGGGGAGCTGTTTTTT.